This is a list of T cell receptor beta chains from one sample in a study of T cells in Graves' hyperthyroidism and ophthalmopathy. One entry per CDR3 protein results from TCRdb running MiXCR on the multiplex PCR reads. The sample has 300,000 to 450,000 distinct CDR3 sequences, less than 15% seen once. Sequencing was carried out using blood. These receptors were collected from a woman younger than 35 with Graves' hyperthyroidism. Both conserved end residues are part of each CDR3. D genes are given only for firm matches. Expanded clones are given a class, and other clones once, few, many or no size at all.

d_call | clone_size | j_call | v_call | cdr3_aa | cdr3_nt
TRBD1 | few | TRBJ2-3 | TRBV7-9 | CASSPQGALATDTQYF | TGTGCCAGCAGCCCGCAGGGGGCTCTGGCCACAGATACGCAGTATTTT
- | many | TRBJ2-7 | TRBV7-9 | CASSWRYEQYF | TGTGCCAGCAGCTGGAGATACGAGCAGTACTTC
- | many | TRBJ1-5 | TRBV7-8 | CASSLAELQVSNQPQHF | TGTGCCAGCAGCTTAGCGGAACTACAGGTTAGCAATCAGCCCCAGCATTTT
- | - | TRBJ2-5 | TRBV7-2 | CASSLQERSETQYF | TGTGCCAGCAGCTTACAGGAGAGAAGCGAGACCCAGTACTTC
- | many | TRBJ1-1 | TRBV28 | CASSSETGTEAFF | TGTGCCAGCAGTTCAGAGACAGGTACTGAAGCTTTCTTT
- | - | TRBJ2-1 | TRBV6-2/TRBV6-3 | CASSYSDTANEQFF | TGTGCCAGCAGTTACTCGGACACCGCCAATGAGCAGTTCTTC
- | many | TRBJ2-1 | TRBV28 | CASREPTYNEQFF | TGTGCCAGTCGGGAGCCGACCTACAATGAGCAGTTCTTC
- | few | TRBJ2-5 | TRBV6-1 | CVSSELDSIQETQYF | TGTGTCAGCAGTGAACTAGACAGCATCCAAGAGACCCAGTACTTC
TRBD1 | - | TRBJ2-2 | TRBV19 | CATSRQGGNTGELFF | TGTGCCACTAGCCGACAGGGGGGGAACACCGGGGAGCTGTTTTTT
- | many | TRBJ2-4 | TRBV5-1 | CASSLRQGENIQYF | TGCGCCAGCAGCTTGCGGCAGGGTGAAAACATTCAGTACTTC
TRBD1 | many | TRBJ1-1 | TRBV7-8 | CASSLRLTGEGTEAFF | TGTGCCAGCAGCTTAAGGCTCACAGGGGAGGGCACTGAAGCTTTCTTT
TRBD2 | few | TRBJ2-1 | TRBV9 | CASSSTGLAGEQFF | TGTGCCAGCAGCTCCACGGGACTAGCAGGGGAGCAGTTCTTC
TRBD2 | - | TRBJ2-7 | TRBV4-2 | CASSQELLAVTLGDEQYF | TGTGCCAGCAGCCAAGAGCTCCTAGCGGTAACGTTGGGTGACGAGCAGTACTTC
- | - | TRBJ1-1 | TRBV19 | CASRMGSEAFF | TGTGCCAGTAGAATGGGCAGTGAAGCTTTCTTT
- | few | TRBJ2-2 | TRBV4-3 | CASSPRGGASTNTGELFF | TGCGCCAGCAGCCCAAGGGGGGGGGCCTCAACGAACACCGGGGAGCTGTTTTTT
- | - | TRBJ1-5 | TRBV27 | CASSLSRFQPQHF | TGTGCCAGCAGTCTCTCCCGGTTTCAGCCCCAGCATTTT
- | - | TRBJ2-2 | TRBV28 | CASSPSTVRLFF | TGTGCCAGCAGTCCATCGACAGTCCGGCTGTTTTTT